The 30 T cell receptor beta chains below come from one sample, sequenced in a study of shared clonotypes between healthy human individuals. Libraries were prepared by immunoSEQ multiplex PCR; TCRdb keeps only in-frame clonotypes and omits some of them. The top ten clones hold roughly 1% of a sample with 2 million to 2.5 million clones, approximately 94% of them seen once. Positively selected for CCR7, the CD45RO-negative cells used as naive CD8 cells excluded terminally differentiated effector memory CD45RA+ cells. The material sequenced was naive CD8+ T cells sorted from blood. These receptors were obtained from a man aged 18 to 29 in good health.

This clone was found once. J is TRBJ2-5 and V is TRBV5-1, with unresolved D. Between the trimmed V and J ends, which lost 0 bases and 0 bases, there was a span of 6 bases. Germline lookup yields CDR1 SGHRS and CDR2 YFSETQ. CDR3 length: 14 residues. CDR3 coding DNA: TGCGCCAGCAGCTTGGGGATCAACCAAGAGACCCAGTACTTC. Translating gives CASSLGINQETQYF.

The chain links TRBV21-1 to TRBJ1-1; TRBD1, the table's D call, was not compared with the DNA. TRBV21-1 is a listed pseudogene. CDR3 size: 13 residues. The CDR3 reads CASRTARDTEAFF. CDR3 bases: TGTGCCAGCAGGACAGCCCGGGACACTGAAGCTTTCTTT.

With regard to this clone: Within the sample, other DNA sequences also encode this same CDR3. The gene calls are TRBV7-9 and TRBJ2-7; unclear D gene. This CDR3 has 12 residues. V was shortened by 3 bases and J by 1 base, with 4 bases between the two germline ends. The germline V gene has CDR1 SEHNR and CDR2 FQNEAQ (reference sequence). CDR3 sequence: CASSFGSYEQYF. The CDR3 DNA reads as TGTGCCAGCAGCTTTGGATCCTACGAGCAGTACTTC.

The V gene is TRBV5-1, the J gene TRBJ2-5; 11 nucleotides agree with TRBD1. The CDR3 is 18 amino acids. Germline CDR1 SGHRS, CDR2 YFSETQ. V lost 4 bases to trimming and J lost 5 bases; unmatched junction nucleotides: 16. The CDR3 DNA is TGCGCCAGCAGCAAAGGGACAGGGGGAGGATACGCGTCGGAGACCCAGTACTTC. It specifies CASSKGTGGGYASETQYF.

This sequence joins TRBV10-3 and TRBJ1-1; TRBD1 is a possible D gene (5 bases). V was shortened by 0 bases and J by 1 base, with 12 bases between the two germline ends. The V gene's germline CDR1 is ENHRY and CDR2 SYGVKD. CDR3 size: 16 residues. The CDR3 sequence: CAISESKQRGNTEAFF. In DNA form, the CDR3 reads TGTGCCATCAGTGAGTCGAAACAAAGGGGGAACACTGAAGCTTTCTTT.

This clone appeared a few times. A junction boundary mismatches the germline segment, possibly from a read error. The J gene is TRBJ1-3, the V gene TRBV11-2; possibly TRBD1 for D (6 bases). This CDR3 comprises 11 residues. CDR1 SGHAT and CDR2 FQNNGV come from the germline V gene. The CDR3 DNA follows: TGTGCCAGCAGCCTAGGACAGCGTCAACTGTTT. Its translation: CASSLGQRQLF. The full variable domain, its missing parts supplied by reference TRBV11-2 and TRBJ1-3, is EAGVAQSPRYKIIEKRQSVAFWCNPISGHATLYWYQQILGQGPKLLIQFQNNGVVDDSQLPKDRFSAERLKGVDSTLKIQPAKLEDSAVYLCASSLGQRQLFGEGSWLTVV.

Concerning this clone itself: The same CDR3 arises from other DNA sequences in this sample as well. The rearrangement links TRBV6-1 to TRBJ2-7; TRBD1 might be the D (5 bases). CDR1 MNHNS and CDR2 SASEGT come from the germline V gene. The germline V and J ends were trimmed by 4 bases and 5 bases, with 9 bases remaining between them. The CDR3 runs to 12 residues. The CDR3 nucleotides read TGTGCCAGCAGTGCAGGGTCCCACGAGCAGTACTTC. This sequence encodes CASSAGSHEQYF.

This CDR3 is CASSGTGTGDPGELFF. The CDR3 bases are TGTGCCAGCAGCGGTACCGGGACAGGAGATCCCGGGGAGCTGTTTTTT. This chain joins TRBV9 and TRBJ2-2, with 8 bases lining up with TRBD1. J gave up 6 bases and V 3 bases, and 10 bases lay outside the gene matches. The CDR3 consists of 16 residues. Germline CDR1 is SGDLS and CDR2 is YYNGEE.

The J gene is TRBJ1-5, the V gene TRBV6-5; 11 bases agree with TRBD1. Trimming removed 5 bases from V and 7 bases from J; junction bases left unmatched: 1. Germline assignment: CDR1 MNHEY and CDR2 SVGAGI. CDR3 length: 13 amino acids. In DNA form, the CDR3 reads TGTGCCAGCAGTCGGACAGGGGGCCAGCCCCAGCATTTT. The encoded protein is CASSRTGGQPQHF.

This chain links TRBV4-3 with TRBJ2-5, with 14 bases aligning to TRBD2. The V segment lost 4 bases and the J segment 5 bases; nucleotides outside the gene matches: 6. CDR3 length: 16 amino acids. Germline V gene data show CDR1 as LGHNA and CDR2 as YSLEER. CDR3 nucleotides: TGCGCCAGCAGCCTGGGACTAGCGGGAGAGGTGGAGACCCAGTACTTC. Protein product: CASSLGLAGEVETQYF.

As to this clone: Different DNA sequences within this sample yield the same CDR3. The V gene is TRBV4-1, the J gene TRBJ1-5; 9 bases agree with TRBD1. J was trimmed by 7 bases and V by 1 base; bases with no gene match: 2. CDR1 MGHRA and CDR2 YSYEKL come from the germline V gene. This CDR3 is 14 amino acids long. The CDR3 DNA follows: TGCGCCAGCAGCCAAGGGACAGGGGTACAGCCCCAGCATTTT. This codes for CASSQGTGVQPQHF.

The rearrangement uses TRBV6-5 and TRBJ1-2; weak D call: TRBD1 (5 bases). The CDR3 runs to 13 residues. V dropped 2 bases and J dropped 8 bases, with 12 bases sitting between them. Germline CDR1 is MNHEY and CDR2 is SVGAGI. In nucleotides, the CDR3 is TGTGCCAGCAGTTACAACCAGGGTTCCGGCTACACCTTC. Its protein product is CASSYNQGSGYTF.

This chain joins TRBV29-1 and TRBJ2-1, with 8 nucleotides matching TRBD1. V gave up 3 bases and J gave up 5 bases; unmatched junction bases: 6. Germline lookup yields CDR1 SQVTM and CDR2 ANQGSEA. CDR3 length equals 14 residues. The CDR3 coding sequence is TGCAGCGTTGAGGGGGACAGGCTCGACAATGAGCAGTTCTTC. Translating gives CSVEGDRLDNEQFF.

The gene calls are TRBV6-6 and TRBJ2-2, with D perhaps TRBD2 (6 bases). The CDR3 runs 14 residues. Germline CDR1 reads MNHNY; CDR2 reads SVGAGI (reference sequence). V shed 3 bases and J shed 5 bases, with 10 bases lying between them. This CDR3 reads CASSYGTPTGELFF. The CDR3 coding sequence is TGTGCCAGCAGTTATGGGACTCCGACCGGGGAGCTGTTTTTT.

The CDR3 DNA is TGTGCCAGCAGAGCCGCCGGGACAGTCTATGGCTACACCTTC. It yields the protein CASRAAGTVYGYTF. This chain connects TRBV6-5 to TRBJ1-2, with 7 bases identical to TRBD1. V gave up 6 bases and J gave up 4 bases; unmatched junction bases: 8. The V gene's germline CDR1 is MNHEY and CDR2 SVGAGI. The CDR3 covers 14 residues.

The chain links TRBV2 to TRBJ2-7; D uncertain. V was cut by 2 bases and J by 3 bases, with 8 bases left in between. This CDR3 has 13 amino acids. Germline-derived CDR1 and CDR2 are SNHLY and FYNNEI. The CDR3 DNA reads as TGTGCCAGCAGTGAATCAGGTTACTACGAGCAGTACTTC. Protein product: CASSESGYYEQYF. Complete variable domain (other parts from reference TRBV2 and TRBJ2-7): EPEVTQTPSHQVTQMGQEVILRCVPISNHLYFYWYRQILGQKVEFLVSFYNNEISEKSEIFDDQFSVERPDGSNFTLKIRSTKLEDSAMYFCASSESGYYEQYFGPGTRLTVT.

The V and J genes are TRBV6-1 and TRBJ2-6; no clear D. The V and J ends lost 3 bases and 3 bases respectively, with 18 bases between them. CDR3 length equals 18 residues. Germline CDR1 is MNHNS and CDR2 is SASEGT. Here the CDR3 DNA reads TGTGCCAGCAGTGAGTTTAGTGGGGAATTAGTTGGGGCCAACGTCCTGACTTTC. It yields the protein CASSEFSGELVGANVLTF.

The rearrangement joins TRBV5-1 to TRBJ2-5; no clear D. V was pared by 0 bases and J by 1 base, with 4 bases between. Germline V gene data show CDR1 as SGHRS and CDR2 as YFSETQ. The CDR3 is made up of 13 amino acids. DNA of the CDR3: TGCGCCAGCAGCTTGGATGTCCAAGAGACCCAGTACTTC. This codes for CASSLDVQETQYF.

CDR3 in amino acids: CASSLEHIGADTQYF. DNA of the CDR3: TGCGCCAGCAGCTTGGAGCACATTGGGGCAGATACGCAGTATTTT. This rearrangement joins TRBV5-1 to TRBJ2-3; no clear D. There are 15 residues in the CDR3. V was cut by 0 bases and J by 4 bases, with 12 bases left in between. CDR1 and CDR2 from the germline V gene are SGHRS and YFSETQ.

V and J are TRBV2 and TRBJ1-6, with D uncertain. The CDR3 totals 12 residues. V lost 7 bases to trimming and J lost 9 bases, with 10 bases between them. The V gene's germline CDR1 is SNHLY and CDR2 FYNNEI. The DNA for the CDR3 is TGTGCCAGCAAGCGCGTCGGTTCACCCCTCCACTTT. As protein: CASKRVGSPLHF.

The J gene is TRBJ1-5, the V gene TRBV7-8, with a tentative D call TRBD1 (6 bases). The germline V gene has CDR1 SGHVS and CDR2 FQNEAQ. This CDR3 has 16 residues. The V and J ends lost 5 bases and 7 bases respectively, with 21 bases between them. For the CDR3, the DNA is TGTGCCAGCAGCCAAACCGAGGAGGGGGTGGACCAGCCCCAGCATTTT. It is translated as CASSQTEEGVDQPQHF.

Turning to this clone: This sample includes further DNA sequences coding for the same CDR3. The chain combines TRBV5-1 with TRBJ2-3; D call uncertain. CDR1 is SGHRS and CDR2 is YFSETQ in the germline V gene. V gave up 7 bases and J gave up 0 bases, with 9 bases separating them. The CDR3 is made up of 13 amino acids. This chain's CDR3 is CASSRISTDTQYF. CDR3 DNA sequence: TGCGCCAGCTCCCGAATCAGCACAGATACGCAGTATTTT.

The J gene is TRBJ1-2, the V gene TRBV11-2, with TRBD1 identical over 8 bases. Germline assignment: CDR1 SGHAT and CDR2 FQNNGV. This CDR3 is 18 amino acids long. V lost 5 bases and J lost 0; bases outside the gene matches: 14. The CDR3 DNA sequence: TGTGCCAGCAGCGGATTGGGGGACAGGCCATCTTCTAACTATGGCTACACCTTC. As protein: CASSGLGDRPSSNYGYTF. Filled out from reference TRBV11-2 and TRBJ1-2, the complete variable domain reads EAGVAQSPRYKIIEKRQSVAFWCNPISGHATLYWYQQILGQGPKLLIQFQNNGVVDDSQLPKDRFSAERLKGVDSTLKIQPAKLEDSAVYLCASSGLGDRPSSNYGYTFGSGTRLTVV.

The DNA for the CDR3 is TGTGCCAGTAGTATCCCCACAGGGGTTGGCTACACCTTC. It translates to CASSIPTGVGYTF. This chain joins TRBV19 and TRBJ1-2, with TRBD1 matching over 7 bases. J gave up 7 bases and V 3 bases, and 5 bases lay outside the gene matches. The CDR3 totals 13 residues. Germline values: CDR1 LNHDA, CDR2 SQIVND (reference sequence).

The V and J genes are TRBV27 and TRBJ1-1; 8 positions agree with TRBD1. CDR1 is MNHEY, CDR2 SMNVEV, per germline (reference sequence). This CDR3 is 15 amino acids long. V dropped 3 bases and J dropped 4; count of bases not matched to a gene: 7. The DNA for the CDR3 is TGTGCCAGCAGTTTGTTCCAGGGGGCTGGCACTGAAGCTTTCTTT. Amino acid sequence: CASSLFQGAGTEAFF.

In its sample, this clone was seen once. This chain joins TRBV6-1 and TRBJ2-5; D may be TRBD1 (6 bases). The V end was cut by 10 bases, the J end by 5 bases, with 17 bases between. The germline V gene encodes CDR1 MNHNS and CDR2 SASEGT. The CDR3 is 13 residues long. The CDR3 sequence is CATLVEGVETQYF. The CDR3 nucleotides read TGTGCCACCCTTGTAGAGGGGGTTGAGACCCAGTACTTC.

The chain combines TRBV28 with TRBJ2-1; D tentatively reads TRBD1 or TRBD2 (5 bases each). CDR3 length equals 15 residues. Germline values: CDR1 MDHEN, CDR2 SYDVKM. The V end was cut by 5 bases, the J end by 7 bases, with 18 bases between. CDR3 DNA sequence: TGTGCCAGCAGTCAATACGGGGCCTTTTTGAATGAGCAGTTCTTC. Translated: CASSQYGAFLNEQFF.

CDR3 protein: CASSPGLEINYGYTF. The CDR3 DNA follows: TGTGCCAGCAGCCCGGGACTGGAGATTAACTATGGCTACACCTTC. The chain carries TRBV5-6 and TRBJ1-2; TRBD1 might be the D (5 bases). Germline V CDR1 and CDR2: SGHDT, YYEEEE. The CDR3 length is 15 residues. The V end lost 4 bases, the J end lost 1 base, and 14 bases lay between the germline ends.

The chain employs TRBV9 and TRBJ2-7, with D unclear. CDR1 SGDLS and CDR2 YYNGEE come from the germline V gene. V was pared by 0 bases and J by 2 bases, with 9 bases between. The CDR3 is 14 residues long. The DNA of the CDR3 is TGTGCCAGCAGCGTAGAATCACGAACCTACGAGCAGTACTTC. This codes for CASSVESRTYEQYF.

V and J are TRBV2 and TRBJ1-1, with D maybe TRBD1 (6 bases). V was clipped by 7 bases and J by 2 bases, with 11 bases between them. CDR3 length: 13 amino acids. Germline values: CDR1 SNHLY, CDR2 FYNNEI. CDR3 DNA: TGTGCCAGCAAGCCGGGGGCTAACACTGAAGCTTTCTTT. Amino acids: CASKPGANTEAFF.